A single sample is the source of the 2 T cell receptor beta chains below, sequenced in a study of blood T cell repertoires in COVID-19. Produced via immunoSEQ multiplex PCR; TCRdb's table is partial and in-frame only. There are approximately 350,000 clones in the sample; approximately 82% occur only once, and approximately 3.1% lies in the top ten. Sequenced input: peripheral blood. These receptors were collected from a man aged 30-40 years with active or convalescent COVID-19.

The J gene is TRBJ2-7, the V gene TRBV27, with D tentatively TRBD2 (6 bases). This CDR3 region has 15 residues. CDR1 MNHEY and CDR2 SMNVEV come from the germline V gene (reference sequence). V lost 5 bases to trimming and J lost 0 bases, with 14 bases between them. In nucleotides, the CDR3 is TGTGCCAGCAGTCAGGGACTCCCAAGCTCCTACGAGCAGTACTTC. Translated, it gives CASSQGLPSSYEQYF.

The V and J genes are TRBV4-1 and TRBJ2-5; 15 bases align to TRBD2. Germline CDR1 is MGHRA and CDR2 is YSYEKL. V gave up 4 bases and J gave up 5 bases; unmatched junction bases: 8. The CDR3 extends over 17 amino acids. The CDR3: CASSRGLAGGPAETQYF. The CDR3 DNA sequence: TGCGCCAGCAGCCGCGGACTAGCGGGGGGGCCCGCGGAGACCCAGTACTTC.